The 8 T cell receptor beta chains below were found in one sample sequenced in a study of T cell clusters in autoimmune cytopenias. TRB amplification used 250 ng of peripheral blood genomic DNA. TRB rearrangements were amplified by touch-down multiplex PCR with mixed TRB-A/B primers. TCRdb reprocessed the multiplex PCR reads and stores each CDR3 protein as one record, lacking DNA. This repertoire includes 7,500 to 9,500 distinct CDR3 sequences. Sequenced input: peripheral blood. These receptors were taken from a human donor with an autoimmune cytopenia or autoimmune hepatitis (not recorded which).

Judged by frequency, this clonotype is medium-sized. The rearrangement uses TRBV6-1 and TRBJ2-7; TCRdb calls TRBD2, which cannot be checked without DNA. Germline V gene data show CDR1 as MNHNS and CDR2 as SASEGT. This CDR3 comprises 17 residues. This CDR3 is CASSENGLVSGTYEQYF.

This clonotype ranks as medium-sized in terms of frequency. CDR3 in amino acids: CASSVGGQEPIYYGYTF. The chain couples TRBV6-1 to TRBJ1-2; checking the TCRdb D call of TRBD1 is not possible without DNA. The CDR3 sequence is 17 residues long. CDR1 MNHNS and CDR2 SASEGT come from the germline V gene.

This chain uses TRBV20-1 with TRBJ2-3; TCRdb designates TRBD2, a call that cannot be tested without DNA. Germline V CDR1 and CDR2: DFQATT, SNEGSKA (reference sequence). The CDR3 has 16 amino acids. CDR3 loop: CSAREQGPTWPDTQYF.

Frequency places this clonotype as medium-sized. The J gene is TRBJ1-1, the V gene TRBV20-1; TCRdb returns TRBD1, unconfirmable since there is no DNA. The CDR3 totals 13 residues. Germline-derived CDR1 and CDR2 are DFQATT and SNEGSKA (reference sequence). The CDR3 spells CSARTGLNTEAFF.

This clonotype counts as medium-sized by frequency. The CDR3 protein is CASRRPGLHTGELFF. The chain carries TRBV19 and TRBJ2-2; TCRdb calls TRBD2, which cannot be checked without DNA. The CDR3 has 15 amino acids. Germline lookup yields CDR1 LNHDA and CDR2 SQIVND (reference sequence). The whole variable domain, filled in from reference TRBV19 and TRBJ2-2, reads DGGITQSPKYLFRKEGQNVTLSCEQNLNHDAMYWYRQDPGQGLRLIYYSQIVNDFQKGDIAEGYSVSREKKESFPLTVTSAQKNPTAFYLCASRRPGLHTGELFFGEGSRLTVL.

The chain recombines TRBV20-1 with TRBJ2-1. The germline CDR1 and CDR2 sequences are DFQATT and SNEGSKA (reference sequence). The CDR3 has 13 residues. The CDR3 here is CSARRSSYNEQFF.

Considering frequency, this clonotype is medium-sized. The J gene is TRBJ2-6, the V gene TRBV19; TCRdb's D gene call, TRBD1, goes unchecked for lack of DNA. There are 18 residues in the CDR3. Germline CDR1 and CDR2: LNHDA and SQIVND (reference sequence). The CDR3 spells CASSGRDRGILGANVLTF.

The J gene is TRBJ2-2, the V gene TRBV5-6. This CDR3 region has 13 residues. Germline assignment: CDR1 SGHDT and CDR2 YYEEEE. Here the CDR3 reads CASSFIYTGELFF.